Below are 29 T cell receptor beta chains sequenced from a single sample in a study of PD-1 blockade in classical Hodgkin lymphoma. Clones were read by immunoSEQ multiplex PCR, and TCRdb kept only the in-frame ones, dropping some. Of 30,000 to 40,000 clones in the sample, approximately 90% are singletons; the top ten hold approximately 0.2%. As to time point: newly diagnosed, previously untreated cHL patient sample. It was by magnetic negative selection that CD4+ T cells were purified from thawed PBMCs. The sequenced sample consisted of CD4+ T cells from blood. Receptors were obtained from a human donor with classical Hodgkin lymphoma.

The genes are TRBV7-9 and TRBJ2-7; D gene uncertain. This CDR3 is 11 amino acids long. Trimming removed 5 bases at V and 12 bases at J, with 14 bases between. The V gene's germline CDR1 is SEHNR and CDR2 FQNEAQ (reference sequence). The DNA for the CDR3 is TGTGCCAGCAGCCCGGACCGGTCTGTGTACTTC. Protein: CASSPDRSVYF.

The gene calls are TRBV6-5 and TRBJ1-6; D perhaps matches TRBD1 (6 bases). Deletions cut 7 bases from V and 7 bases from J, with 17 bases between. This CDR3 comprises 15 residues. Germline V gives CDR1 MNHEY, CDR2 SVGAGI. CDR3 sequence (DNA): TGTGCCAGCAACCTACAGGGTTTACCAAATTCACCCCTCCACTTT. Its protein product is CASNLQGLPNSPLHF.

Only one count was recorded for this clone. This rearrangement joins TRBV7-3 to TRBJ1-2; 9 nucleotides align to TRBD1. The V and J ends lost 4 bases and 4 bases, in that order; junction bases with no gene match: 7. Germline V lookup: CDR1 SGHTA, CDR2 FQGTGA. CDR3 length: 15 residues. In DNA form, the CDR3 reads TGTGCCAGCAGCTCAGCCCGACAGGGGGGCTATGGCTACACCTTC. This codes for CASSSARQGGYGYTF.

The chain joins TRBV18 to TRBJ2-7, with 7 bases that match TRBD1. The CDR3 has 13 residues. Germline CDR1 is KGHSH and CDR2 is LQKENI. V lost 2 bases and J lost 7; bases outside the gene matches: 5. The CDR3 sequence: CASSPTGAVEQYF. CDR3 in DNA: TGTGCCAGCTCACCAACAGGGGCCGTAGAGCAGTACTTC.

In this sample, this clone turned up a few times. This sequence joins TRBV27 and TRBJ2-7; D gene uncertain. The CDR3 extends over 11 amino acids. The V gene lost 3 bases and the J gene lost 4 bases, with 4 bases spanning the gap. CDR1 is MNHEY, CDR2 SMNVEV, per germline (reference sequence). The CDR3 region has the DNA TGTGCCAGCAGTTTTGGGTACGAGCAGTACTTC. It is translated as CASSFGYEQYF.

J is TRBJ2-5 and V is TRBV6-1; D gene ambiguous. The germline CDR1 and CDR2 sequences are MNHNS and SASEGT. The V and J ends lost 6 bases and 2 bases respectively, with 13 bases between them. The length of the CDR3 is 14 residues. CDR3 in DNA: TGTGCCAGCAGCGGGCCCCCACGGCAAGAGACCCAGTACTTC. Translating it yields CASSGPPRQETQYF.

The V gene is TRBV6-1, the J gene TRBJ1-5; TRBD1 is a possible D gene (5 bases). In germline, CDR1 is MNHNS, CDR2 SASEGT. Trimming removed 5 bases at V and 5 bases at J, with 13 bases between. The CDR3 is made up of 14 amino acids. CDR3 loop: CASSRQGVDQPQHF. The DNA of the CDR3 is TGTGCCAGCAGTCGTCAGGGAGTCGATCAGCCCCAGCATTTT.

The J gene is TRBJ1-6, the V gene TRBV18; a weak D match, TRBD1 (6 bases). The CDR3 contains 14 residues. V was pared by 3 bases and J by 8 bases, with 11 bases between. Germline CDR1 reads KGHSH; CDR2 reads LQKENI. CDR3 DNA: TGTGCCAGCTCACCCCAGGGGACGGATTCACCCCTCCACTTT. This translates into CASSPQGTDSPLHF.

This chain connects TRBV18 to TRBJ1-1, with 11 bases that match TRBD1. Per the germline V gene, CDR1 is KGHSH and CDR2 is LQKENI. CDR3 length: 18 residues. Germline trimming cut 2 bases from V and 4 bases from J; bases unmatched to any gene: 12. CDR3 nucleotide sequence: TGTGCCAGCTCACCAACATGGGGAACCGGGACAGGGGGCACTGAAGCTTTCTTT. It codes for CASSPTWGTGTGGTEAFF.

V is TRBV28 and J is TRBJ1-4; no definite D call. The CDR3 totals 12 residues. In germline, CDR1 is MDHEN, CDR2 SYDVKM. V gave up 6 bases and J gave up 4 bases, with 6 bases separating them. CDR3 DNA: TGTGCCAGCAGCTCCCTTAATGAAAAACTGTTTTTT. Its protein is CASSSLNEKLFF.

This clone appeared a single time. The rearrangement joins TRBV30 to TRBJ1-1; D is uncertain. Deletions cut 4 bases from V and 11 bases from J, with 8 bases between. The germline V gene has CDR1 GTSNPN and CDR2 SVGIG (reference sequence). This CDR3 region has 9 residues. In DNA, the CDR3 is TGTGCCTGGACACTGGGGGCTTTCTTT. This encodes CAWTLGAFF.

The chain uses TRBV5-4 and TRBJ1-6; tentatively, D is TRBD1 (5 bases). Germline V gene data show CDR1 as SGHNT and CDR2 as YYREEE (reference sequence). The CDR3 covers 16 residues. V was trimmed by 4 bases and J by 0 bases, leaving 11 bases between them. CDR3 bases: TGTGCCAGCAGCACGGGACCGACCTCCTATAATTCACCCCTCCACTTT. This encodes CASSTGPTSYNSPLHF.

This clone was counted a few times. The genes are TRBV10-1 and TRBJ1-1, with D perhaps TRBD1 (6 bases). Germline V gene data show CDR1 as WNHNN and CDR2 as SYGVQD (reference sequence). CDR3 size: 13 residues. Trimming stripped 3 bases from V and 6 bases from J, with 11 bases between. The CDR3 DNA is TGCGCCAGCAGTGAAAGACAGGCAGCTGAAGCTTTCTTT. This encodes CASSERQAAEAFF.

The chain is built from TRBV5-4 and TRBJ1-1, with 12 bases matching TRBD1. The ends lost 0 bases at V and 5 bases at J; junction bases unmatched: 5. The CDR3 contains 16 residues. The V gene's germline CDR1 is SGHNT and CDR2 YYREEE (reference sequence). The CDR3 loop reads CASSLVGQGARTEAFF. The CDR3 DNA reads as TGTGCCAGCAGCTTGGTGGGACAGGGGGCGAGGACTGAAGCTTTCTTT.

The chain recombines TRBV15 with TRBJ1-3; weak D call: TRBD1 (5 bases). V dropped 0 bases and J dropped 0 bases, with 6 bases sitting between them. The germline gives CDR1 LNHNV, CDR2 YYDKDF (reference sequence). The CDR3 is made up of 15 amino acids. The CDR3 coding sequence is TGTGCCACCAGCAGAGAACAGGCCTCTGGAAACACCATATATTTT. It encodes CATSREQASGNTIYF.

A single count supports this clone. CDR3 sequence reads: CASSKQVLREAFF. The DNA of the CDR3 is TGTGCCAGCAGCAAACAGGTCCTTCGAGAAGCTTTCTTT. The chain employs TRBV11-1 and TRBJ1-1; D possibly corresponds to TRBD1 (5 bases). This CDR3 has 13 residues. Germline V gene sequence: CDR1 SGHAT, CDR2 FQDESV (reference sequence). Trimming removed 5 bases from V and 8 bases from J, with 15 bases in between.

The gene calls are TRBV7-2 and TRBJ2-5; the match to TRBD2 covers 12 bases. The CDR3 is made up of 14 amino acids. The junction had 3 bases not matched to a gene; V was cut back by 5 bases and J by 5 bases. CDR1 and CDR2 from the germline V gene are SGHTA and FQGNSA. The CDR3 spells CASSRLAGEETQYF. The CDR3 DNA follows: TGTGCCAGCAGCCGACTAGCGGGAGAGGAGACCCAGTACTTC.

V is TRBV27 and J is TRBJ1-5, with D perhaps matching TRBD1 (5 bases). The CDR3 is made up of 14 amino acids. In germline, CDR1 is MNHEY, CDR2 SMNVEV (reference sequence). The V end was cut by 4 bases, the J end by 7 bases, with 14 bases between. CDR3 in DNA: TGTGCCAGCAGTTACCGGGGCCTCGGGCAGCCCCAGCATTTT. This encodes CASSYRGLGQPQHF.

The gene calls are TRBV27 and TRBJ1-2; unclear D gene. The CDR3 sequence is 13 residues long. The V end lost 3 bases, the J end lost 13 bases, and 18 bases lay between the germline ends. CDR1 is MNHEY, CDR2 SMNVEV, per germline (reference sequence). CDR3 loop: CASSFIDPLTFTF. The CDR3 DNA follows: TGTGCCAGCAGTTTTATAGACCCTCTTACTTTCACCTTC.

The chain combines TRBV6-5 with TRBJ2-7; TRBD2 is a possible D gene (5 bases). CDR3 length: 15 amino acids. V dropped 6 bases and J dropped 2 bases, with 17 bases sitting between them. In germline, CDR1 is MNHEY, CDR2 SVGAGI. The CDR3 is CASRFDSGSTYEQYF. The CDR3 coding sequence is TGTGCCAGCAGGTTCGATAGTGGGAGTACCTACGAGCAGTACTTC.

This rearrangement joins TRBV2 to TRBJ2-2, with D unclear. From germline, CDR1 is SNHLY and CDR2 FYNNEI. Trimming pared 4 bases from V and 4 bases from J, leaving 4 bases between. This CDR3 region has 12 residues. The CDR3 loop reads CASSAFTGELFF. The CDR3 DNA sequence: TGTGCCAGCAGTGCATTCACCGGGGAGCTGTTTTTT.

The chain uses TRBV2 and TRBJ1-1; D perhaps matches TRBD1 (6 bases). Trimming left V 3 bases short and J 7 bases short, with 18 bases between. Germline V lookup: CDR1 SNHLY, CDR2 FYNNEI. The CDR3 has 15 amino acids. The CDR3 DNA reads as TGTGCCAGCAGTGAGAGAGGGACATTTTATGGTGAAGCTTTCTTT. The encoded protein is CASSERGTFYGEAFF.

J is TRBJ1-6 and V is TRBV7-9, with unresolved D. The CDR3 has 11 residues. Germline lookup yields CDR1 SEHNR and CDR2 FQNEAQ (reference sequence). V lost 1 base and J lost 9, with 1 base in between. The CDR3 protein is CASSLVSPLHF. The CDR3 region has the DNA TGTGCCAGCAGCTTAGTTTCACCCCTCCACTTT.

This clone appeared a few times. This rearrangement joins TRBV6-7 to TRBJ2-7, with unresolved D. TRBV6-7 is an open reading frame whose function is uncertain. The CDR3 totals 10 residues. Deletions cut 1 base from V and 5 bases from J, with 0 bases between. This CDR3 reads CASSYYEQYF. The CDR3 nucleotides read TGTGCCAGCAGTTACTACGAGCAGTACTTC.

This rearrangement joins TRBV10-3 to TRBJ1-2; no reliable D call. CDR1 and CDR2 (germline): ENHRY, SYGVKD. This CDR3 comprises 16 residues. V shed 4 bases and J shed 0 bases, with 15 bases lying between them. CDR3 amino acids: CAISGRAGGSNYGYTF. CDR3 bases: TGTGCCATCAGTGGACGGGCCGGCGGATCTAACTATGGCTACACCTTC.

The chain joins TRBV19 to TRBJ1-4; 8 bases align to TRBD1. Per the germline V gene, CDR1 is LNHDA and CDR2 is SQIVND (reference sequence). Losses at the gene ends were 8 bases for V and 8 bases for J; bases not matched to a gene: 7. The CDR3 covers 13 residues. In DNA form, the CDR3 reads TGTGCCAGTGGAACAGGGGGGCGAGAAAAACTGTTTTTT. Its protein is CASGTGGREKLFF.

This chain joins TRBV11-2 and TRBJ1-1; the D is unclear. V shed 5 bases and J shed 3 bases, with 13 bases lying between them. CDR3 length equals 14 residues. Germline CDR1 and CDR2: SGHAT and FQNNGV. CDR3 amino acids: CASSPRRAYTEAFF. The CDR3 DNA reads TGTGCCAGCAGCCCACGTAGGGCGTACACTGAAGCTTTCTTT.

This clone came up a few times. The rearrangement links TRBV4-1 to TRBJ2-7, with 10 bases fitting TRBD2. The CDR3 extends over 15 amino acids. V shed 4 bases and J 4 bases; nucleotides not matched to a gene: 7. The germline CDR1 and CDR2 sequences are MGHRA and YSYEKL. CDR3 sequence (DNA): TGCGCCAGCAGCCGCCCTAGCGGGGGAGTTTACGAGCAGTACTTC. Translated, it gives CASSRPSGGVYEQYF.

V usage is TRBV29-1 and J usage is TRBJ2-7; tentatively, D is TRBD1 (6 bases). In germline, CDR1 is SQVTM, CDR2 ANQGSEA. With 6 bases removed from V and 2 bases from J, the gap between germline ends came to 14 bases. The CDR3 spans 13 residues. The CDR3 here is CSVRGTITYEQYF. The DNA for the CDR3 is TGCAGCGTAAGGGGGACCATTACCTACGAGCAGTACTTC.